This passage covers 31 T cell receptor beta chains from one sample sequenced in a study of PD-1 blockade in classical Hodgkin lymphoma. The time point denotes: cycle 4 day 1 (C4D1), after more than five weeks of nivolumab. Every patient relapsed after autologous stem cell transplantation, and brentuximab vedotin exposure varied. Only in-frame clones appear in the TCRdb table, and some are missing; sequencing was by immunoSEQ multiplex PCR. This sample yields about 24,000 clones, of which around 80% are seen a single time; approximately 6.2% belongs to the top ten. This specimen was peripheral blood mononuclear cells (PBMCs), taken before the fourth cycle of nivolumab. The source of these receptors is a human donor with classical Hodgkin lymphoma.

J is TRBJ2-7 and V is TRBV28, with 9 nucleotides matching TRBD2. V shed 6 bases, J shed 3 bases, and the junction held 12 bases outside the gene matches. Germline CDR1 and CDR2: MDHEN and SYDVKM. The CDR3 loop spans 16 amino acids. CDR3 DNA sequence: TGTGCCAGCAGCTTAACCCCCGCGACTAGCGGCTACGAGCAGTACTTC. Protein product: CASSLTPATSGYEQYF.

Of note for this clone: The junction differs from germline at one of its ends, possibly a read error. The V gene is TRBV28, the J gene TRBJ1-3; D call uncertain. The CDR3 is made up of 15 amino acids. Germline V gives CDR1 MDHEN, CDR2 SYDVKM. Here the CDR3 reads CTSSLFGNSGNTIYF. DNA of the CDR3: TGTACCAGCAGTTTATTTGGTAACTCTGGAAACACCATATATTTT.

J is TRBJ1-1 and V is TRBV18, with D possibly matching TRBD1 (5 bases). CDR1 KGHSH and CDR2 LQKENI come from the germline V gene. The V gene lost 3 bases and the J gene lost 4 bases, with 18 bases spanning the gap. The CDR3 length is 16 residues. DNA of the CDR3: TGTGCCAGCTCACCCCCCGGCGGGGGGGTTGTCACTGAAGCTTTCTTT. Its translation is CASSPPGGGVVTEAFF.

This clone was observed once. The chain combines TRBV5-5 with TRBJ2-3; tentative D call: TRBD2 (6 bases). The ends were cut back, 4 bases at V and 2 bases at J, with 14 bases in the middle. There are 15 residues in the CDR3. Germline values: CDR1 SGHKS, CDR2 YYEKEE (reference sequence). The CDR3, as DNA: TGTGCCAGCAGCCCGGAGGGGTTCCTCACAGATACGCAGTATTTT. Protein product: CASSPEGFLTDTQYF.

The chain has TRBV11-2 and TRBJ1-1; D gene ambiguous. CDR1 and CDR2 (germline): SGHAT, FQNNGV. V lost 0 bases to trimming and J lost 3 bases, with 8 bases between them. This CDR3 comprises 14 residues. As DNA, the CDR3 is TGTGCCAGCAGCTTAGAAGGCCACTACACTGAAGCTTTCTTT. Translation: CASSLEGHYTEAFF.

This rearrangement joins TRBV13 to TRBJ1-6, with D unclear. CDR3 length: 12 residues. Trimming cost V 7 bases and J 7 bases, with 8 bases left between them. Germline V gives CDR1 PRHDT, CDR2 FYEKMQ (reference sequence). The CDR3, as DNA: TGTGCCAGCACCAGAGGGAATTCACCCCTCCACTTT. It specifies CASTRGNSPLHF.

The V call is TRBV19, the J call TRBJ1-3; D gene unclear. Germline V lookup: CDR1 LNHDA, CDR2 SQIVND (reference sequence). Trimming cost V 7 bases and J 0 bases, with 13 bases left between them. The CDR3 consists of 15 residues. The CDR3, as DNA: TGTGCCAGTAACCCCAGAAGGAGCTCTGGAAACACCATATATTTT. Translated: CASNPRRSSGNTIYF.

The gene calls are TRBV4-3 and TRBJ2-7, with D maybe TRBD2 (5 bases). The V gene's germline CDR1 is LGHNA and CDR2 YSLEER. The CDR3 consists of 16 residues. The germline V and J ends were trimmed by 0 bases and 0 bases, with 12 bases remaining between them. The CDR3: CASSQERSGRSYEQYF. CDR3 sequence (DNA): TGCGCCAGCAGCCAAGAAAGAAGCGGCCGCTCCTACGAGCAGTACTTC.

The V and J genes are TRBV5-5 and TRBJ1-1, with unresolved D. V was shortened by 0 bases and J by 0 bases, with 9 bases between the two germline ends. Germline V gene sequence: CDR1 SGHKS, CDR2 YYEKEE (reference sequence). This CDR3 spans 15 amino acids. The chain's CDR3 is CASSLEPGMNTEAFF. CDR3 nucleotides: TGTGCCAGCAGCTTGGAGCCGGGAATGAACACTGAAGCTTTCTTT.

The chain employs TRBV11-3 and TRBJ2-6; 10 positions match TRBD1. The ends lost 2 bases at V and 0 bases at J; junction bases unmatched: 4. The CDR3 is 18 residues long. Per the germline V gene, CDR1 is SGHNT and CDR2 is YENEEA. The CDR3 coding sequence is TGTGCCAGCAGCTTATTGGGGACAGGGGTCTCTGGGGCCAACGTCCTGACTTTC. It yields the protein CASSLLGTGVSGANVLTF.

The J gene is TRBJ2-1, the V gene TRBV4-1; D not certain. Looked up from germline, CDR1 is MGHRA and CDR2 is YSYEKL. Trimming removed 4 bases at V and 5 bases at J, with 9 bases between. CDR3 length equals 13 residues. DNA for the CDR3: TGCGCCAGCAGCCCGAGACTCGACAATGAGCAGTTCTTC. Its translation: CASSPRLDNEQFF.

V gene TRBV27 combines with J gene TRBJ1-2; D is undetermined. Germline V lookup: CDR1 MNHEY, CDR2 SMNVEV (reference sequence). V was trimmed by 2 bases and J by 4 bases, leaving 11 bases between them. The CDR3 is 14 amino acids. The CDR3 sequence: CASSLSPLLYGYTF. CDR3 in DNA: TGTGCCAGCAGTTTAAGCCCCCTCCTCTATGGCTACACCTTC.

The chain carries TRBV2 and TRBJ2-2, with D possibly TRBD1 on 6 matching bases. Germline V CDR1 and CDR2: SNHLY, FYNNEI. V lost 8 bases to trimming and J lost 4 bases, with 14 bases between them. The CDR3 has 14 residues. CDR3: CASCRDTPTGELFF. The CDR3 bases are TGTGCCAGCTGCCGGGACACCCCCACCGGGGAGCTGTTTTTT.

The chain couples TRBV7-2 to TRBJ1-5; D not resolved. V was shortened by 5 bases and J by 0 bases, with 8 bases between the two germline ends. CDR3 length equals 14 residues. In germline, CDR1 is SGHTA, CDR2 FQGNSA. The CDR3 DNA follows: TGTGCCAGCAGCCGCGACAATAGCAATCAGCCCCAGCATTTT. Translated: CASSRDNSNQPQHF.

This clone is medium-sized. This chain connects TRBV4-1 to TRBJ2-2; no reliable D call. Trimming cost V 0 bases and J 4 bases, with 9 bases left between them. CDR1 and CDR2 (germline): MGHRA, YSYEKL. The CDR3 covers 15 residues. This CDR3 reads CASSQDGRTTGELFF. CDR3 sequence (DNA): TGCGCCAGCAGCCAAGATGGCAGAACCACCGGGGAGCTGTTTTTT.

CDR3 nucleotide sequence: TGTGCCAGCAGCGAGGGACGCAGGGGGACTAATGAAAAACTGTTTTTT. It specifies CASSEGRRGTNEKLFF. The chain uses TRBV9 and TRBJ1-4, with 7 bases fitting TRBD1. The CDR3 sequence is 16 residues long. Germline-derived CDR1 and CDR2 are SGDLS and YYNGEE. After removal of 3 bases from V and 2 bases from J, the junction contained 7 bases not matched to a gene.

J is TRBJ2-7 and V is TRBV5-1, with 7 nucleotides matching TRBD2. CDR1 and CDR2 (germline): SGHRS, YFSETQ. The ends lost 0 bases at V and 2 bases at J; junction bases unmatched: 8. This CDR3 is built from 16 residues. DNA of the CDR3: TGCGCCAGCAGCTTGGGCCAGCGGGGTCGCGCCTACGAGCAGTACTTC. Its translation: CASSLGQRGRAYEQYF. Filled out from reference TRBV5-1 and TRBJ2-7, the complete variable domain reads KAGVTQTPRYLIKTRGQQVTLSCSPISGHRSVSWYQQTPGQGLQFLFEYFSETQRNKGNFPGRFSGRQFSNSRSEMNVSTLELGDSALYLCASSLGQRGRAYEQYFGPGTRLTVT.

This chain joins TRBV27 and TRBJ2-7; 9 bases map to TRBD1. V lost 2 bases and J lost 2; bases outside the gene matches: 7. In germline, CDR1 is MNHEY, CDR2 SMNVEV (reference sequence). The CDR3 consists of 16 residues. CDR3 nucleotide sequence: TGTGCCAGCAGTTTAAGGGCCGGGACAGGGACCTACGAGCAGTACTTC. Protein sequence: CASSLRAGTGTYEQYF.

CDR3 sequence (DNA): TGTGCCAGCAGCCCCTACAACGGACTAGCGAGGGTGGAACAGTTCTTC. Translating gives CASSPYNGLARVEQFF. The chain employs TRBV2 and TRBJ2-1; TRBD2 aligns across 9 bases. Germline V gives CDR1 SNHLY, CDR2 FYNNEI. This CDR3 is 16 amino acids long. V was clipped by 6 bases and J by 13 bases; unmatched bases: 19.

This clone was found a few times. The CDR3 DNA is TGTGCCAGCAGTGCCACAGGGGGCGAGCAGTACTTC. Protein sequence: CASSATGGEQYF. V gene TRBV2 combines with J gene TRBJ2-7, with 8 positions matching TRBD1. V lost 4 bases, J lost 6 bases, and 2 bases stayed unmatched. CDR3 length: 12 amino acids. Germline-derived CDR1 and CDR2 are SNHLY and FYNNEI. Using reference TRBV2 and TRBJ2-7 for the parts outside the CDR3, the full variable domain is EPEVTQTPSHQVTQMGQEVILRCVPISNHLYFYWYRQILGQKVEFLVSFYNNEISEKSEIFDDQFSVERPDGSNFTLKIRSTKLEDSAMYFCASSATGGEQYFGPGTRLTVT.

The genes are TRBV25-1 and TRBJ2-7; tentative D call: TRBD1 (6 bases). With 6 bases removed from V and 4 bases from J, the gap between germline ends came to 16 bases. The germline gives CDR1 MGHDK, CDR2 SYGVNS. This CDR3 spans 14 amino acids. The CDR3 DNA reads as TGTGCCAGCAGACCTAAGGGGGAAGCGTACGAGCAGTACTTC. Protein sequence: CASRPKGEAYEQYF.

This clone was observed a single time. The chain links TRBV4-1 to TRBJ1-2, with 8 nucleotides matching TRBD1. CDR3 length: 15 residues. The ends lost 1 base at V and 5 bases at J; junction bases unmatched: 6. Germline assignment: CDR1 MGHRA and CDR2 YSYEKL. CDR3 loop: CASSQVPTGVYGYTF. The CDR3, as DNA: TGCGCCAGCAGCCAAGTCCCGACAGGGGTATATGGCTACACCTTC.

The chain combines TRBV6-6 with TRBJ2-5; 15 nucleotides agree with TRBD2. Germline-derived CDR1 and CDR2 are MNHNY and SVGAGI (reference sequence). The CDR3 spans 15 residues. V lost 6 bases and J lost 3; bases outside the gene matches: 2. Here the CDR3 reads CASRGLAGGKETQYF. The CDR3 bases are TGTGCCAGCAGAGGACTAGCGGGGGGGAAAGAGACCCAGTACTTC.

The chain joins TRBV29-1 to TRBJ1-1, with a tentative D call TRBD1 (5 bases). The germline V gene encodes CDR1 SQVTM and CDR2 ANQGSEA. This CDR3 comprises 13 residues. The V gene lost 4 bases and the J gene lost 1 base, with 10 bases spanning the gap. The CDR3 coding sequence is TGCAGCGTTGCCGGGACTGCGAACACTGAAGCTTTCTTT. Amino acid sequence: CSVAGTANTEAFF.

The chain combines TRBV11-2 with TRBJ2-7, with a possible D match to TRBD2 (6 bases). Trimming took 7 bases from V and 7 from J, leaving 20 bases between them. The germline V gene has CDR1 SGHAT and CDR2 FQNNGV. The CDR3 extends over 14 amino acids. CDR3 loop: CASTLEGPSREQYF. For the CDR3, the DNA is TGTGCCAGCACCCTGGAGGGACCTAGTAGGGAGCAGTACTTC.

The rearrangement uses TRBV2 and TRBJ2-3, with unresolved D. Deletions cut 3 bases from V and 1 base from J, with 8 bases between. Germline V gene lookup returns CDR1 SNHLY and CDR2 FYNNEI. This CDR3 is 14 amino acids long. The DNA of the CDR3 is TGTGCCAGCAGTGATAGCTCTGGCACAGATACGCAGTATTTT. This codes for CASSDSSGTDTQYF.

This chain links TRBV9 with TRBJ1-5; D is unclear. The germline V gene has CDR1 SGDLS and CDR2 YYNGEE. V was cut by 0 bases and J by 0 bases, with 4 bases left in between. The CDR3 runs to 14 residues. CDR3: CASSVDDSNQPQHF. CDR3 sequence (DNA): TGTGCCAGCAGCGTAGATGATAGCAATCAGCCCCAGCATTTT. The full variable domain, completed using reference TRBV9 and TRBJ1-5, is DSGVTQTPKHLITATGQRVTLRCSPRSGDLSVYWYQQSLDQGLQFLIQYYNGEERAKGNILERFSAQQFPDLHSELNLSSLELGDSALYFCASSVDDSNQPQHFGDGTRLSIL.

This chain links TRBV19 with TRBJ2-2; 7 positions match TRBD1. Germline CDR1 reads LNHDA; CDR2 reads SQIVND (reference sequence). Trimming cost V 6 bases and J 4 bases; bases outside gene matches: 8. The CDR3 sequence is 15 residues long. Here the CDR3 reads CASRATGSGTGELFF. The CDR3, as DNA: TGTGCCAGTAGAGCGACAGGGAGTGGCACCGGGGAGCTGTTTTTT.

This clone was seen only a few times. The chain joins TRBV27 to TRBJ2-1; no reliable D call. CDR3 size: 16 residues. Germline V gives CDR1 MNHEY, CDR2 SMNVEV (reference sequence). Trimming removed 4 bases from V and 0 bases from J, with 13 bases in between. The CDR3 loop is CASSWSAPGSYNEQFF. The CDR3 region has the DNA TGTGCCAGCAGTTGGAGCGCTCCGGGCTCCTACAATGAGCAGTTCTTC.

This chain connects TRBV5-5 to TRBJ2-1; TRBD1 matches at 8 bases. Trimming at V came to 1 base and at J to 8 bases, leaving 8 bases not matched to a gene. This CDR3 comprises 15 residues. Germline-derived CDR1 and CDR2 are SGHKS and YYEKEE (reference sequence). CDR3 residues: CASSLMTGEGDEQFF. As DNA, the CDR3 is TGTGCCAGCAGCTTGATGACAGGGGAAGGCGATGAGCAGTTCTTC. Full variable domain (missing parts from reference TRBV5-5 and TRBJ2-1): DAGVTQSPTHLIKTRGQQVTLRCSPISGHKSVSWYQQVLGQGPQFIFQYYEKEERGRGNFPDRFSARQFPNYSSELNVNALLLGDSALYLCASSLMTGEGDEQFFGPGTRLTVL.

This clone was counted between two and nine times. V gene TRBV28 combines with J gene TRBJ1-2; a possible D gene is TRBD1 (6 bases). CDR1 and CDR2 (germline): MDHEN, SYDVKM. The CDR3 is 15 residues long. V was cut by 6 bases and J by 4 bases, with 18 bases left in between. The CDR3 nucleotides read TGTGCCAGCAGCCGACAACAGGGAATCAGCTATGGCTACACCTTC. Translated, it gives CASSRQQGISYGYTF.